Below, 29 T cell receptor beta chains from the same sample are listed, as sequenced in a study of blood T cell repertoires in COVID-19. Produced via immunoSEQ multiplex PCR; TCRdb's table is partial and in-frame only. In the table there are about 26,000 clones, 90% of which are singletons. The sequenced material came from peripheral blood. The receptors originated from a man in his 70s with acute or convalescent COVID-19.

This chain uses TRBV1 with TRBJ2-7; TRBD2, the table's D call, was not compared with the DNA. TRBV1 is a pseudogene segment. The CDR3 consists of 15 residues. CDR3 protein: CTSSRSSGGLYEQYF. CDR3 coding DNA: TGCACCAGCAGCCGTTCAAGCGGAGGCCTCTACGAGCAGTACTTC.

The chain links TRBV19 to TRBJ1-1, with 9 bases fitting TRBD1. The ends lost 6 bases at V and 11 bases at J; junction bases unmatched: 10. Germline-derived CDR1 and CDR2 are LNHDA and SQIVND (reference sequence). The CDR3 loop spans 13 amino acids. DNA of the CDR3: TGTGCCAGTAGGTTTCCCGGGACAGGGATTGCTTTCTTT. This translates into CASRFPGTGIAFF.

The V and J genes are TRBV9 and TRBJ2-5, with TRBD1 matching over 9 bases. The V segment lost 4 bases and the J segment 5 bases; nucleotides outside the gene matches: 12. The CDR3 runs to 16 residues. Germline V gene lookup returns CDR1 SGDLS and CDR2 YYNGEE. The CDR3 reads CASSPTRTGAGETQYF. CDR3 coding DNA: TGTGCCAGCAGCCCTACCCGGACAGGGGCGGGGGAGACCCAGTACTTC. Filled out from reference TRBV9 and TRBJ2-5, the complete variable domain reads DSGVTQTPKHLITATGQRVTLRCSPRSGDLSVYWYQQSLDQGLQFLIQYYNGEERAKGNILERFSAQQFPDLHSELNLSSLELGDSALYFCASSPTRTGAGETQYFGPGTRLLVL.

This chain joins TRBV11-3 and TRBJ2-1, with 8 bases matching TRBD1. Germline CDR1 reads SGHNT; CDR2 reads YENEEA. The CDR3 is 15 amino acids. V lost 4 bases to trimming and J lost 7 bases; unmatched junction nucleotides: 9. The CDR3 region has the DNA TGTGCCAGCAGCTCACGGACAGGGCCTGGGAATGAGCAGTTCTTC. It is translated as CASSSRTGPGNEQFF.

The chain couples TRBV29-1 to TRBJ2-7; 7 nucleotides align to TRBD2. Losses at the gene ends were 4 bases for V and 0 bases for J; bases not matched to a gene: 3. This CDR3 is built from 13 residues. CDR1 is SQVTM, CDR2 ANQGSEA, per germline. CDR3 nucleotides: TGCAGCGTTGTTAGCGGGCCCTCCTACGAGCAGTACTTC. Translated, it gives CSVVSGPSYEQYF.

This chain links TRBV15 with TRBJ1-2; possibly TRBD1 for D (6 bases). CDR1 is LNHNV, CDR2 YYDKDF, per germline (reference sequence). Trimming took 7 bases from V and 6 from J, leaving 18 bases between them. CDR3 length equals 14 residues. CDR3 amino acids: CATTPGHQGHGYTF. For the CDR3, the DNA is TGTGCCACCACCCCGGGACACCAGGGGCATGGCTACACCTTC.

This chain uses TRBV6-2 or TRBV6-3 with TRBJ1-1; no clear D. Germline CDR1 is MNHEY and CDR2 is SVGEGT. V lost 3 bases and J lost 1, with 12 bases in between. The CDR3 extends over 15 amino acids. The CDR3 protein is CASSYGLTTNTEAFF. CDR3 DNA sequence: TGTGCCAGCAGTTATGGACTGACGACGAACACTGAAGCTTTCTTT.

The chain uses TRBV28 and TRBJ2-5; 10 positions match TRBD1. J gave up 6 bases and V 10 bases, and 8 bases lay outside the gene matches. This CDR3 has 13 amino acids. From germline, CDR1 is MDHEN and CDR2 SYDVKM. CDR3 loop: CATLTGGVQTQYF. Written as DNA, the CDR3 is TGTGCCACCCTGACAGGGGGCGTACAGACCCAGTACTTC.

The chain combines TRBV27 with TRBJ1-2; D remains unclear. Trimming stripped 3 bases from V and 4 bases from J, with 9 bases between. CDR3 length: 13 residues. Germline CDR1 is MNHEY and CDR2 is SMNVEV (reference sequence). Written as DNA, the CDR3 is TGTGCCAGCAGTTTGAGGCGGGCCTATGGCTACACCTTC. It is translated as CASSLRRAYGYTF.

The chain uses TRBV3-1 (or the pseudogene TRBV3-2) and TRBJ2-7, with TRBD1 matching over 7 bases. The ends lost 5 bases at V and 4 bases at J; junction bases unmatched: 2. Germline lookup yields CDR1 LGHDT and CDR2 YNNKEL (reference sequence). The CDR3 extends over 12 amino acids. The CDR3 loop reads CASSDREYEQYF. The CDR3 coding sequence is TGTGCCAGCAGCGACAGGGAGTACGAGCAGTACTTC.

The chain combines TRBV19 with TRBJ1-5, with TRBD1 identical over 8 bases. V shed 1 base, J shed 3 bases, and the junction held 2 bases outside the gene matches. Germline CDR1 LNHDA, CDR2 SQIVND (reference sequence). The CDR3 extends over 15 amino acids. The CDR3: CASSIGQGLNQPQHF. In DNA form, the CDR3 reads TGTGCCAGTAGTATAGGACAGGGGCTCAATCAGCCCCAGCATTTT.

The chain's CDR3 is CASSTRDRVLHEQFF. The CDR3 DNA follows: TGTGCCAGCAGCACCCGGGACAGGGTCCTTCATGAGCAGTTCTTC. The chain uses TRBV21-1 and TRBJ2-1; the table's D call TRBD1 went unverified against the DNA. TRBV21-1 is a pseudogene segment. This CDR3 comprises 15 residues.

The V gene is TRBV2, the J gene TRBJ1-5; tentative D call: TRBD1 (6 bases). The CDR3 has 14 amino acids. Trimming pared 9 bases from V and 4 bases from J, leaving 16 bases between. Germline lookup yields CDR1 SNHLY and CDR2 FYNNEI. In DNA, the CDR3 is TGTGCCAGTGACCTCGGACAGATAAATCAGCCCCAGCATTTT. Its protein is CASDLGQINQPQHF.

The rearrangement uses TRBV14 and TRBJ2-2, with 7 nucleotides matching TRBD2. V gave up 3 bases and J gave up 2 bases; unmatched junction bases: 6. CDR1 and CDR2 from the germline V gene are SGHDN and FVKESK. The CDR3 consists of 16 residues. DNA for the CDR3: TGTGCCAGCAGCCATCGGCTAGCGGTTAACACCGGGGAGCTGTTTTTT. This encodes CASSHRLAVNTGELFF. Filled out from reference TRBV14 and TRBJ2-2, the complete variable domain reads EAGVTQFPSHSVIEKGQTVTLRCDPISGHDNLYWYRRVMGKEIKFLLHFVKESKQDESGMPNNRFLAERTGGTYSTLKVQPAELEDSGVYFCASSHRLAVNTGELFFGEGSRLTVL.

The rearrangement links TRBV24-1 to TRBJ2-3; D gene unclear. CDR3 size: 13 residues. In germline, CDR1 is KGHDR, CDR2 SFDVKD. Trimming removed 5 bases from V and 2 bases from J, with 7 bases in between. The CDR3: CATSAYSTDTQYF. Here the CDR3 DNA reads TGTGCCACCAGTGCATACTCCACAGATACGCAGTATTTT.

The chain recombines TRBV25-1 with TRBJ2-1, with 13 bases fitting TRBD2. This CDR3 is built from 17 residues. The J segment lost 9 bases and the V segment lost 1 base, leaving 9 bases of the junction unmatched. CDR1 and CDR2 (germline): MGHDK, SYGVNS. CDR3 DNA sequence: TGTGCCAGCAGTGAATCCCGATTCACTAGCGGGAGGGGTGAGCAGTTCTTC. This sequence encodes CASSESRFTSGRGEQFF.

The CDR3 coding sequence is TGTGCCAGCAGCCCCCAGGGGGGTCAGCCCCAGCATTTT. This encodes CASSPQGGQPQHF. The chain uses TRBV12-3 or TRBV12-4 and TRBJ1-5; 7 positions match TRBD1. With 6 bases clipped from V and 6 bases from J, the junction kept 5 bases outside the gene matches. The CDR3 sequence is 13 residues long.

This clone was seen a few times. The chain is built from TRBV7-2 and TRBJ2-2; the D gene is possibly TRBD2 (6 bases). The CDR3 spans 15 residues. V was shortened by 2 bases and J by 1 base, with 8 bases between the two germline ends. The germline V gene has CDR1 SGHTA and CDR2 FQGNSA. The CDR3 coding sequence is TGTGCCAGCAGCTTAAACGGGAGGAACACCGGGGAGCTGTTTTTT. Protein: CASSLNGRNTGELFF.

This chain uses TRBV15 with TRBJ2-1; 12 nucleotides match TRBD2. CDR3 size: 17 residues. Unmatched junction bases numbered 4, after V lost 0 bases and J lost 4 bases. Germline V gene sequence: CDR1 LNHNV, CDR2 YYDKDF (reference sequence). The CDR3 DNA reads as TGTGCCACCAGCAGAGAAGGTGGACTAGCGGGATACAATGAGCAGTTCTTC. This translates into CATSREGGLAGYNEQFF. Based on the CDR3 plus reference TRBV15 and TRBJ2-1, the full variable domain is DAMVIQNPRYQVTQFGKPVTLSCSQTLNHNVMYWYQQKSSQAPKLLFHYYDKDFNNEADTPDNFQSRRPNTSFCFLDIRSPGLGDTAMYLCATSREGGLAGYNEQFFGPGTRLTVL.

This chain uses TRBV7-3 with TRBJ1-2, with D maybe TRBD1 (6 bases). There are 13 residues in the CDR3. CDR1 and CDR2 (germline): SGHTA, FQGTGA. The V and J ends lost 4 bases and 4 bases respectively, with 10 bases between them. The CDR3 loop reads CASSSTGSYGYTF. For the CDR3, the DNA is TGTGCCAGCAGCTCCACAGGGAGCTATGGCTACACCTTC.

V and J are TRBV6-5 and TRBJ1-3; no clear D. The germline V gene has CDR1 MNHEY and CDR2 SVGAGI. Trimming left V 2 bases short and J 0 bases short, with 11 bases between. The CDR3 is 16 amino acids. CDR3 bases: TGTGCCAGCAGTTACGCTGACACTCTCTCTGGAAACACCATATATTTT. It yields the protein CASSYADTLSGNTIYF.

CDR3 nucleotides: TGTGCCAGCAGCCGGAATGAGCAGTTCTTC. It yields the protein CASSRNEQFF. The V gene is TRBV28, the J gene TRBJ2-1; no clear D. The CDR3 consists of 10 residues. Germline assignment: CDR1 MDHEN and CDR2 SYDVKM. Trimming stripped 6 bases from V and 7 bases from J, with 4 bases between. The entire variable domain, with the rest obtained from reference TRBV28 and TRBJ2-1, is as follows: DVKVTQSSRYLVKRTGEKVFLECVQDMDHENMFWYRQDPGLGLRLIYFSYDVKMKEKGDIPEGYSVSREKKERFSLILESASTNQTSMYLCASSRNEQFFGPGTRLTVL.

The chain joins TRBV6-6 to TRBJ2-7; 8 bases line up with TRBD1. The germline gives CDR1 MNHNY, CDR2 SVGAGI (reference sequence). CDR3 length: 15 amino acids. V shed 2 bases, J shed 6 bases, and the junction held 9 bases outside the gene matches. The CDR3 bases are TGTGCCAGCAGTTACGCCGACAGGGGAATGGGCGAGCAGTACTTC. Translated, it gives CASSYADRGMGEQYF.

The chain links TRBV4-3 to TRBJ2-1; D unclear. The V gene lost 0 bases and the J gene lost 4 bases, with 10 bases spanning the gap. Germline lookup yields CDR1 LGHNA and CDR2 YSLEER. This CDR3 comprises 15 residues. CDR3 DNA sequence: TGCGCCAGCAGCCAAGAGGCCTCACCTTACAATGAGCAGTTCTTC. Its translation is CASSQEASPYNEQFF.

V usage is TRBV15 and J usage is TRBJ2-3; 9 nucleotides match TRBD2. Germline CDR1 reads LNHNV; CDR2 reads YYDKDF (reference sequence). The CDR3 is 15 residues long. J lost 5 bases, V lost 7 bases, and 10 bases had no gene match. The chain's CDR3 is CATNYLAGDGDTQYF. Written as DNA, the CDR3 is TGTGCCACCAATTATTTAGCGGGAGATGGAGATACGCAGTATTTT.

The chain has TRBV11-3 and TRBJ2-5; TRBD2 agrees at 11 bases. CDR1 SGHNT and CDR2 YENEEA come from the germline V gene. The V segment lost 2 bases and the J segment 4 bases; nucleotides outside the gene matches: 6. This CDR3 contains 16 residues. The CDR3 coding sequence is TGTGCCAGCAGCTTATCACTAGCGGGAGAGGGAGAGACCCAGTACTTC. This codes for CASSLSLAGEGETQYF.

This chain's CDR3 is CASSVAGTENYEQYF. CDR3 nucleotide sequence: TGTGCCAGCAGCGTAGCCGGGACAGAGAACTACGAGCAGTACTTC. This sequence joins TRBV9 and TRBJ2-7; 7 nucleotides align to TRBD1. Germline trimming cut 0 bases from V and 3 bases from J; bases unmatched to any gene: 6. Germline-derived CDR1 and CDR2 are SGDLS and YYNGEE. CDR3 size: 15 residues.

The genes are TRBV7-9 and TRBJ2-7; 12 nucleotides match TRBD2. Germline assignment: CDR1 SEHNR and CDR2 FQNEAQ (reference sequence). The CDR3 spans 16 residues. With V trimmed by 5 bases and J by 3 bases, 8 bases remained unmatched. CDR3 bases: TGTGCCAGCAGCCTAAGACTAGCGGGAGTAAACTACGAGCAGTACTTC. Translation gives CASSLRLAGVNYEQYF.

CDR3 protein: CASSPDRGETYEQYF. CDR3 nucleotides: TGTGCCAGCAGTCCGGACAGGGGAGAAACCTACGAGCAGTACTTC. J is TRBJ2-7 and V is TRBV7-2, with TRBD1 matching over 9 bases. From germline, CDR1 is SGHTA and CDR2 FQGNSA. The trim removed 6 bases at V and 2 bases at J, leaving 8 bases unmatched. The CDR3 totals 15 residues.